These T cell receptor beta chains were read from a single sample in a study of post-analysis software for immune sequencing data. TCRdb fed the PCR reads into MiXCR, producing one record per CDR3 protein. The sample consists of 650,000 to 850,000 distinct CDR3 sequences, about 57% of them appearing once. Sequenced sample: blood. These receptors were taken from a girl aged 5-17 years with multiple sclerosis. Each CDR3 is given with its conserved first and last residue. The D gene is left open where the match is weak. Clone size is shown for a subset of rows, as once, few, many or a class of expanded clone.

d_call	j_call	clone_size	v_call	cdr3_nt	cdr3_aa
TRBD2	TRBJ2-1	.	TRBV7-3	TGTGCCAGCAGCGGAGCGACTAGCGGGGGGGCCGATGAGCAGTTCTTC	CASSGATSGGADEQFF
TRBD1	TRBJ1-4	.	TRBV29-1	TGCAGCGTTGCCAGGGGGAATGAAAAACTGTTTTTT	CSVARGNEKLFF
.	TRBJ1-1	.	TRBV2	TGTGCCAGCAGCTGGGGCTTCACTGAAGCTTTCTTT	CASSWGFTEAFF
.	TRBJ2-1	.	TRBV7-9	TGTGCCAGCAGCTTGGAGACAGGTAACAATGAGCAGTTCTTC	CASSLETGNNEQFF
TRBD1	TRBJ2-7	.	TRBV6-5	TGTGCCAGCAGGCCGGACAGGGGGTATACCTACGAGCAGTACTTC	CASRPDRGYTYEQYF
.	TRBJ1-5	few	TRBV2	TGTGCCAGCAGTGAGGGGAACAGACAGCCCCAGCATTTT	CASSEGNRQPQHF
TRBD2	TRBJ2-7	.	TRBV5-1	TGCGCCAGCAGCCCTCGCGGGGGGACGGGTTTGACTTACGAGCAGTACTTC	CASSPRGGTGLTYEQYF
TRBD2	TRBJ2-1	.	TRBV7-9	TGTGCCAGCAGCTTGTGGACTAGCGCCATCCGCACCTACAATGAGCAGTTCTTC	CASSLWTSAIRTYNEQFF
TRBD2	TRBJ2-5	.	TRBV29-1	TGCAGCTCCGACGGGACTAGCGGGAGCCCCCAAGAGACCCAGTACTTC	CSSDGTSGSPQETQYF
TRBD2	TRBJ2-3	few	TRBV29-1	TGCAGCGCAAGACTAGCGGGAGGCAACACAGATACGCAGTATTTT	CSARLAGGNTDTQYF
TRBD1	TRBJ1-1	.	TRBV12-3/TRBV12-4	TGTGCCAGCAGTCCAGACCAGACAGGGCGGGACACTGAAGCTTTCTTT	CASSPDQTGRDTEAFF
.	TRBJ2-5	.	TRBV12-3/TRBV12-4	TGTGCCAGCACCCTAGGAGAGGGAGAGACCCAGTACTTC	CASTLGEGETQYF
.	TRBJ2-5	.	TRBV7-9	TGTGCCAGCAGCTTACAGATGTACCAAGAGACCCAGTACTTC	CASSLQMYQETQYF
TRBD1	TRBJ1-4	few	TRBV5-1	TGCGCCAGCAGCTACGGACAGGGAATGGTCGAACTGTTTTTT	CASSYGQGMVELFF
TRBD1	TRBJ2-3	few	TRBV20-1	TGCAGTGCCTCAAAAGGGACAGGGGAAACAGATACGCAGTATTTT	CSASKGTGETDTQYF
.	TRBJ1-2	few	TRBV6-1	TGTGCCAGCAGTGAAGTCGCGGGGGCTAACTATGGCTACACCTTC	CASSEVAGANYGYTF
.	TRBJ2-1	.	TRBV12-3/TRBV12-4	TGTGCCAGCAGTATCGGGACGACCAAATCTAACAATGAGCAGTTCTTC	CASSIGTTKSNNEQFF
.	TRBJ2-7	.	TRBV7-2	TGTGCCAGCAACCTTCAGGGACTCTCCTACGAGCAGTACTTC	CASNLQGLSYEQYF
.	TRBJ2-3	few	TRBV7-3	TGTGCCAGCAGCTTAACCCAGGGAGGCACAGATACGCAGTATTTT	CASSLTQGGTDTQYF
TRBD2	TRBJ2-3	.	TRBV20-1	TGCAGTGCTAGAAGCGGGACTTTCACAGATACGCAGTATTTT	CSARSGTFTDTQYF
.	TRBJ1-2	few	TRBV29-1	TGCAGCGTTGAAGAAGCCACAGCTAACTATGGCTACACCTTC	CSVEEATANYGYTF
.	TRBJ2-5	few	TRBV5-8	TGTGCCAGCAGCTTGTTGGGGGTAGGGGAGACCCAGTACTTC	CASSLLGVGETQYF
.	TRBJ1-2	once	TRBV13	TGTGCCAGCAGCAAAGGAGGCCTAAACTATGGCTACACCTTC	CASSKGGLNYGYTF
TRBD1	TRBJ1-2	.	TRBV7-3	TGTGCCAGCAGCCCTACAGGGGGCGTGAGCTATGGCTACACCTTC	CASSPTGGVSYGYTF
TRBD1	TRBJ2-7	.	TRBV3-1	TGTGTCAGCAGCCCCCGGGGACAGGGGAACTACGAGCAGTACTTC	CVSSPRGQGNYEQYF
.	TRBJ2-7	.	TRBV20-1	TGCAGTGCTTCAAAAGGGGGAGGGAGCTACGAGCAGTACTTC	CSASKGGGSYEQYF
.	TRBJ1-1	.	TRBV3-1	TGTGCCAGCAGCCCAGACCTGGCAAGGGCGAACACTGAAGCTTTCTTT	CASSPDLARANTEAFF
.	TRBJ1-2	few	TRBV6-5	TGTGCCAGCAGTTACGATCTCACCCGCGGCTACACCTTC	CASSYDLTRGYTF
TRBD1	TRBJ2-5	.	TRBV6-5	TGTGCCACACAAGGAGGGGACAGGGGAGACAATGAGCAGTACTTC	CATQGGDRGDNEQYF
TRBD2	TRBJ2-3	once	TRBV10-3	TGTGCCATAGGCAGCGGGGGGATCACAGATACGCAGTATTTT	CAIGSGGITDTQYF
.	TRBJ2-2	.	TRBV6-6	TGTGCCAGCAGAAGGGCAGGGGCGAGCACCGGGGAGCTGTTTTTT	CASRRAGASTGELFF
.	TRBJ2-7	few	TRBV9	TGTGCCAGCAGCGGCCACGGTTCCTCCTACGAGCAGTACTTC	CASSGHGSSYEQYF
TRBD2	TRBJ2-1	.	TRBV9	TGTGCCAGCAGCGTAGATCGCACTAGCGGCTCCTACAATGAGCAGTTCTTC	CASSVDRTSGSYNEQFF
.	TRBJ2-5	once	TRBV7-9	TGTGCCAGCAGCAGGGATCGGGACTCCCGGAGAGAGACCCAGTACTTC	CASSRDRDSRRETQYF
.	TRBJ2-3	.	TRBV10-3	TGTGCCATCAGTGACCTAAGGGGGGGGTGGTCAAGCACAGATACGCAGTATTTT	CAISDLRGGWSSTDTQYF
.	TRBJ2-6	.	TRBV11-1	TGTGCCAGCAGCTTAGAGGTGGTGCACTTGGCTGGGGCCAACGTCCTGACTTTC	CASSLEVVHLAGANVLTF
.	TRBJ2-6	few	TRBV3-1	TGTGCCAGCAGCCCAGCCGGGTCTCGCACTGGGGCCAACGTCCTGACTTTC	CASSPAGSRTGANVLTF
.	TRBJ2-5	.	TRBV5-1	TGCGCCAGCAGCGCCCCACACGGCACCCCGCAAGAGACCCAGTACTTC	CASSAPHGTPQETQYF
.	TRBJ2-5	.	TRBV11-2	TGTGCCAGCACTTGGATAAACCAAGAGACCCAGTACTTC	CASTWINQETQYF
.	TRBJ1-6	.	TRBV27	TGTGCCAGCAGTTTATCAGTTCAGATGAATTCACCCCTCCACTTT	CASSLSVQMNSPLHF
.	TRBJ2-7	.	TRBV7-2	TGTGCCAGCAGCTCCCTCCGTGTCGTGGGGACCTACGAGCAGTACTTC	CASSSLRVVGTYEQYF
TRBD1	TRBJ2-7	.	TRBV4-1	TGCGCCAGCAGCCGCCAGACAGGGCCCAACGAGCAGTACTTC	CASSRQTGPNEQYF
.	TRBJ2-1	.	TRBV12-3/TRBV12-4	TGTGCCAGCAGTTTAGCAGGGGGGCCTAACAATGAGCAGTTCTTC	CASSLAGGPNNEQFF
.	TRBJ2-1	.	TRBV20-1	TGCAGTGCTAGAGTAGGGGGGGCTCCTTACAATGAGCAGTTCTTC	CSARVGGAPYNEQFF
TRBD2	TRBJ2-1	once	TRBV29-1	TGCAGCCTTGAGGGACTAGCGGGGGAGCGTGAGCAGTTCTTC	CSLEGLAGEREQFF
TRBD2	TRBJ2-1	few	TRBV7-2	TGTGCCAGCAGCCTGGTCGGCGGGAGCTCCAATGAGCAGTTCTTC	CASSLVGGSSNEQFF
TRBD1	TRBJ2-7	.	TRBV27	TGTGCCAGCAGTGCCACGACAGGGAGCGAGCAGTACTTC	CASSATTGSEQYF
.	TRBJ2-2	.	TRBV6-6	TGTGCCAGCAGACAGGCTCCAAACACCGGGGAGCTGTTTTTT	CASRQAPNTGELFF
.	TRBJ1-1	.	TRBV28	TGTGCCAGCACTGGGTGGCACAGGGCAAAGACTGAAGCTTTCTTT	CASTGWHRAKTEAFF
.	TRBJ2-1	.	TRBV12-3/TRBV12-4	TGTGCCAGCAGACCGCAGGACAATGAGCAGTTCTTC	CASRPQDNEQFF
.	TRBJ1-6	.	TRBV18	TGTGCCAGCTCACTAGAGACAGTTTCCAATTCACCCCTCCACTTT	CASSLETVSNSPLHF
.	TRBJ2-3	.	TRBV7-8	TGTGCCAGCAGCTGGGGGGCTAGCGGAGGCAATGAGCAGTATTTT	CASSWGASGGNEQYF
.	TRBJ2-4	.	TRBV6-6	TGTGCCAGCACCATAGTGGGGGCGCGGGAGCAGTACTTC	CASTIVGAREQYF
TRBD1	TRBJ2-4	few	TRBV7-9	TGTGCCAGCAGCCCGCTCCGGGACAGAATTCTACTAGCCAAAAACATTCAGTACTTC	CASSPLRDRILLAKNIQYF
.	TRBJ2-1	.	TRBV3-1	TGTGCCAGCAGCCAAGAACAGACCCCCCACAATGAGCAGTTCTTC	CASSQEQTPHNEQFF
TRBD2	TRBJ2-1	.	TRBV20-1	TGCAGTGCTAGAAGGGCTAGCGGGGGCCAACCCTCCAATGAGCAGTTCTTC	CSARRASGGQPSNEQFF
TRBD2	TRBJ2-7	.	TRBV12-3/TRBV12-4	TGTGCCAGCAGGGGTAGCGGGAGTGTCGACGAGCAGTACTTC	CASRGSGSVDEQYF
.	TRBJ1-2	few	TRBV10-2	TGCGCCAGCAGTCCCGGGGGCCTCACCGATTATGGCTACACCTTC	CASSPGGLTDYGYTF
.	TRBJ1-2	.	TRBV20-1	TGCAGTGCTAGGTCTGGTTTGAGCTATGGCTACACCTTC	CSARSGLSYGYTF
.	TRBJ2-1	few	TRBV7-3	TGTGCCAGCAGCTTTTCAGCGGGGAAATCCAGGGGGCAGTTCTTC	CASSFSAGKSRGQFF